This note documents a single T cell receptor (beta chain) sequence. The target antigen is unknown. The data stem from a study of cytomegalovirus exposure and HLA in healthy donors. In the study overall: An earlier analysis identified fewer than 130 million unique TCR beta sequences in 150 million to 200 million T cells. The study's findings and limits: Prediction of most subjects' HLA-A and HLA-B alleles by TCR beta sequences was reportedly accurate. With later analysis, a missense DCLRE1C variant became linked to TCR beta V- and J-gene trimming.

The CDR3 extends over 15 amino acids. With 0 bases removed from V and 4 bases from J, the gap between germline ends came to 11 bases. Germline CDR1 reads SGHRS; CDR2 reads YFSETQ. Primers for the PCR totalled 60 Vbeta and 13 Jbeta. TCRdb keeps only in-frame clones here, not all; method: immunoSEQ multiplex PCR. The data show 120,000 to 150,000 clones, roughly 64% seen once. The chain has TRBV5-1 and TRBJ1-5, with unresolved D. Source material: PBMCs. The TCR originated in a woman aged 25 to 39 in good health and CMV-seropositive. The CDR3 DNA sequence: TGCGCCAGCAGCTTGGACAGCTACCTTAATCAGCCCCAGCATTTT. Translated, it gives CASSLDSYLNQPQHF.